The rows below give T cell receptor beta chains drawn from one sample of a study of breast tumors, draining lymph nodes, adjacent tissues. TCRdb reanalysed the multiplex PCR reads using MiXCR and keeps one entry per CDR3 protein. The sample yields roughly 120,000 distinct CDR3 sequences, nearly 20% seen once. Input material: axillary lymph node tissue. These receptors were obtained from a female donor with breast cancer. Some clones in this sample may be carry-over from other donors' samples. CDR3s include the opening cysteine and the closing phenylalanine or tryptophan. Each record gives: J gene, D gene, clone size, V gene, CDR3 protein, CDR3 DNA. D genes are given only for firm matches. Clone size, where shown, is once, few, many, or a class for clones that have expanded.

j_gene: TRBJ2-5; d_gene: -; abundance: many; v_gene: TRBV14; CDR3aa: CASSSPFEVTQYF; CDR3nt: TGTGCCAGCAGCTCCCCGTTTGAGGTGACCCAGTACTTC
j_gene: TRBJ2-5; d_gene: -; abundance: many; v_gene: TRBV20-1; CDR3aa: CSALFETQYF; CDR3nt: TGCAGTGCCCTGTTCGAGACCCAGTACTTC
j_gene: TRBJ1-6; d_gene: TRBD1; abundance: many; v_gene: TRBV20-1; CDR3aa: CSALGQARSYNSPLHF; CDR3nt: TGCAGTGCTCTCGGACAGGCTCGCTCCTATAATTCACCCCTCCACTTT
j_gene: TRBJ2-7; d_gene: -; abundance: many; v_gene: TRBV6-5; CDR3aa: CASRPPGGNEQYF; CDR3nt: TGTGCCAGCAGACCCCCAGGCGGTAACGAGCAGTACTTC
j_gene: TRBJ2-3; d_gene: -; abundance: -; v_gene: TRBV28; CDR3aa: CASSSLAGPTDTQYF; CDR3nt: TGTGCCAGCAGTTCCCTAGCAGGACCCACAGATACGCAGTATTTT
j_gene: TRBJ2-1; d_gene: -; abundance: many; v_gene: TRBV20-1; CDR3aa: CSAPGDTRSYNEQFF; CDR3nt: TGCAGTGCGCCGGGGGACACCCGCTCCTACAATGAGCAGTTCTTC
j_gene: TRBJ2-7; d_gene: TRBD2; abundance: many; v_gene: TRBV19; CDR3aa: CASSIAGGLAYEQYF; CDR3nt: TGTGCCAGTAGCATAGCGGGAGGGCTCGCCTACGAGCAGTACTTC
j_gene: TRBJ1-1; d_gene: -; abundance: -; v_gene: TRBV29-1; CDR3aa: CSDGRVNTEAFF; CDR3nt: TGCAGCGACGGTAGGGTGAACACTGAAGCTTTCTTT
j_gene: TRBJ2-2; d_gene: -; abundance: many; v_gene: TRBV5-1; CDR3aa: CASSSPPKTGELFF; CDR3nt: TGCGCCAGCAGCTCGCCCCCTAAAACCGGGGAGCTGTTTTTT
j_gene: TRBJ2-3; d_gene: TRBD2; abundance: many; v_gene: TRBV7-9; CDR3aa: CASSLGLAATDTQYF; CDR3nt: TGTGCCAGCAGCTTAGGACTAGCGGCCACAGATACGCAGTATTTT